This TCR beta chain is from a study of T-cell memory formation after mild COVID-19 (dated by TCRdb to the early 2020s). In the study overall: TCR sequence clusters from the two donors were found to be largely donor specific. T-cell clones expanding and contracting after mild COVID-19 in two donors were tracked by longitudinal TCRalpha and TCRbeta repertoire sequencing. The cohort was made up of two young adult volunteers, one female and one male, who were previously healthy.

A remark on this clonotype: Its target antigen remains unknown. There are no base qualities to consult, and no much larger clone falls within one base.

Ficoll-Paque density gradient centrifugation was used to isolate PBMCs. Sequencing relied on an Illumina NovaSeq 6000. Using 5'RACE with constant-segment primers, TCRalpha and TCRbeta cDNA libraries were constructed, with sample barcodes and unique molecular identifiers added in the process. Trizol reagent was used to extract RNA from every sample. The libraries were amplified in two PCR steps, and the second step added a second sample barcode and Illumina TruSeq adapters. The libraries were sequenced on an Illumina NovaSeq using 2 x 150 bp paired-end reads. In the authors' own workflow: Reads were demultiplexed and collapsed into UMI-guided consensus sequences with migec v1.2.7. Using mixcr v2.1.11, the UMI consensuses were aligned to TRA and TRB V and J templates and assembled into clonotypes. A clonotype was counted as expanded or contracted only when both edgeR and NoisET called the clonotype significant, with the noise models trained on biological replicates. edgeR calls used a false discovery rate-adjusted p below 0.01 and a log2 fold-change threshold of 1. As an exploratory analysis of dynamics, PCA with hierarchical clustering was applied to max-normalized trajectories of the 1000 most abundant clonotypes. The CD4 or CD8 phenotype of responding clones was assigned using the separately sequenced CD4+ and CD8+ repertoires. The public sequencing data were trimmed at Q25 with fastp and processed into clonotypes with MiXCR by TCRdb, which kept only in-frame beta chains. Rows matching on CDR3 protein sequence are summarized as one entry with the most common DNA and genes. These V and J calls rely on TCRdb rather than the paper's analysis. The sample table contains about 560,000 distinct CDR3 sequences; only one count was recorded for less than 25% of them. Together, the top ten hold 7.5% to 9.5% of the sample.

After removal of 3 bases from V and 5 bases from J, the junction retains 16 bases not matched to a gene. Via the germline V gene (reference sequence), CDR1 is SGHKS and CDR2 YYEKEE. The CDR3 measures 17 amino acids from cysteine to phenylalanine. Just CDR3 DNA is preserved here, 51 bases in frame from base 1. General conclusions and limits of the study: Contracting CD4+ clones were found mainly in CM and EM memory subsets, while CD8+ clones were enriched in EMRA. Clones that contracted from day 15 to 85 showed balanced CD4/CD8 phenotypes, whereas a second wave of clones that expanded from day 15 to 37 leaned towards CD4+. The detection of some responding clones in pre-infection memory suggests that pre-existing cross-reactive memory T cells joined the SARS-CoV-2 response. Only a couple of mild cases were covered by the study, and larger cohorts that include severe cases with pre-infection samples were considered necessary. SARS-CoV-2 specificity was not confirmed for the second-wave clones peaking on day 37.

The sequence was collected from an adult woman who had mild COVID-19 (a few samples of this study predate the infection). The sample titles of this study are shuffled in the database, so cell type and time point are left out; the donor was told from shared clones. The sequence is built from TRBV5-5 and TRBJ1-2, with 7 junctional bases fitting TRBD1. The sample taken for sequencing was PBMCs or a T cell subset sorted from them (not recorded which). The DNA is TGTGCCAGCAGCTGGAGGACAGGAGGCCCCTCGGGATATGGCTACACCTTC. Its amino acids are CASSWRTGGPSGYGYTF. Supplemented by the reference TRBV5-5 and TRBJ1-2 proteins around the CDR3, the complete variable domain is DAGVTQSPTHLIKTRGQQVTLRCSPISGHKSVSWYQQVLGQGPQFIFQYYEKEERGRGNFPDRFSARQFPNYSSELNVNALLLGDSALYLCASSWRTGGPSGYGYTFGSGTRLTVV.